The T cell receptor beta chain under discussion was sequenced for a study of graft-versus-host responses after intestinal transplantation. Looking at the study overall: Every transplant recipient was induced with anti-thymocyte globulin, then maintained on tacrolimus and steroids for approximately three years.

Germline CDR1 MRHNA, CDR2 SNTAGT. The CDR3 extends over 15 amino acids. The V gene end was trimmed by 4 bases and the J gene end by 4 bases; junction bases not matched to a gene: 3. Findings and caveats of the study: Some patients had graft-donor T cell macrochimerism. In their allografts, the ratios of graft-versus-host to host-versus-graft T cell clones were high. Recipient-marrow GvH clones were detected, some having first appeared in ileum or blood.

Only a few counts were recorded for this clone. Its antigen is as yet unknown. Clones were sequenced by immunoSEQ multiplex PCR, and TCRdb holds only the in-frame ones, with some missing. The data hold about 130,000 clones, with nearly 95% observed a single time. The gene calls are TRBV6-4 and TRBJ2-2; TRBD1 matches at 10 bases. The origin of this receptor is a human donor who received an intestinal transplant. The sample in question was unstimulated CD4+ T cells sorted from spleen or lymph node cells, obtained before intestinal transplant. CDR3 bases: TGTGCCAGCAGTGCCCGGACAGGGGGCACCGGGGAGCTGTTTTTT. Translated, it gives CASSARTGGTGELFF.